This T cell receptor (beta chain) was recorded in a study of blood T cell repertoires in COVID-19. In the study's own analysis: Amplification with reference gene primers provided the estimates of nucleated cell counts. Produced via immunoSEQ multiplex PCR; TCRdb's table is partial and in-frame only. Clone size and the V and J calls come from that table; the DNA yielded D and trimming. The table includes roughly 250,000 clones, 80% to 95% detected once. The CDR3 runs to 18 residues. With 4 bases clipped from V and 3 bases from J, the junction kept 12 bases outside the gene matches. The germline V gene has CDR1 KGHDR and CDR2 SFDVKD.

The receptor's source is a woman aged 18-29 years who had recovered from COVID-19. What was sequenced was PBMCs or T cells enriched from blood (not recorded which). The chain combines TRBV24-1 with TRBJ2-2, with 8 nucleotides matching TRBD2. The CDR3 nucleotides are TGTGCCACCAGTGACCCCCAAGGGGTTAGCGGGGACACCGGGGAGCTGTTTTTT. Its protein product is CATSDPQGVSGDTGELFF.